This T cell receptor beta chain was captured by sequencing in a study of post-analysis software for immune sequencing data. Study-level information: Patients had relapsing-remitting, secondary progressive or progressive-relapsing multiple sclerosis; some lacked subtype.

Unique molecular identifiers were present in the TCR beta cDNA libraries. Each batch of roughly 0.9 to 10 million T cells produced around 460,000 cDNA molecules. MiXCR was run by TCRdb on the PCR reads, yielding one entry per CDR3 protein. The sample carries approximately 360,000 distinct CDR3 sequences, approximately 33% recorded once. This clonotype was observed a handful of times. The antigen is undetermined. Study-level points and caveats: Normalized Chao1 diversity in multiple sclerosis patients fell significantly below that of controls. Several TRBV segments were more frequent in patients than controls; TRBV5-6, TRBV5-1 and TRBV20-1 belonged to this group. Strong co-clustering by F measure linked samples that shared a preparation batch.

The V end was cut by 1 base, the J end by 2 bases, with 17 bases between. This CDR3 is built from 17 residues. Material: blood. The chain links TRBV12-3 or TRBV12-4 to TRBJ1-1; D uncertain. The clonotype originates from a girl aged 10 to 17 with multiple sclerosis. The CDR3 region has the DNA TGTGCCAGCAGTTTAGAATGGTCGCGGACCTACAACACTGAAGCTTTCTTT. This codes for CASSLEWSRTYNTEAFF.